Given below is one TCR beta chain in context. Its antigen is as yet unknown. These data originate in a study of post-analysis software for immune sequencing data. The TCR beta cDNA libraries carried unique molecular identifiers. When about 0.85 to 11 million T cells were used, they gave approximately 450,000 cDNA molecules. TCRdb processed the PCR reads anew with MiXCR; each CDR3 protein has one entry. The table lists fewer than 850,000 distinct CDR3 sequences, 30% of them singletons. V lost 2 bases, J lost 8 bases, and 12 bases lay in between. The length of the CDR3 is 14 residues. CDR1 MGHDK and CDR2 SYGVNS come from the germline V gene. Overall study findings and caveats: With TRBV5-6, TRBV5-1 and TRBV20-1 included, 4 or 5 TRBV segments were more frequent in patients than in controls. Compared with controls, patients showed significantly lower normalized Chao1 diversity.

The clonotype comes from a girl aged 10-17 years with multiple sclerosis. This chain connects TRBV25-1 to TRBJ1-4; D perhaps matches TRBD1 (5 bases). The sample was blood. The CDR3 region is CASSEGGRTEKLFF. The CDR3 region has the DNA TGTGCCAGCAGTGAAGGCGGTAGGACAGAAAAACTGTTTTTT. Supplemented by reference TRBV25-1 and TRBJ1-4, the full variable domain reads EADIYQTPRYLVIGTGKKITLECSQTMGHDKMYWYQQDPGMELHLIHYSYGVNSTEKGDLSSESTVSRIRTEHFPLTLESARPSHTSQYLCASSEGGRTEKLFFGSGTQLSVL.